This entry lists 28 T cell receptor beta chains sequenced from one sample in a study of CD8 T cells in ankylosing spondylitis. Each CDR3 protein gets one entry after TCRdb re-called the 5' RACE reads with MiXCR. The sample lists 130,000 or so distinct CDR3 sequences, roughly 7.3% occurring once. Sequenced input: blood, either unsorted or a sorted T cell fraction (not recorded which). The source is a male donor with ankylosing spondylitis or in good health (not recorded which).

This clonotype was recorded a few times. The chain has TRBV25-1 and TRBJ2-5; D uncertain. V lost 3 bases to trimming and J lost 8 bases, with 7 bases between them. This CDR3 comprises 11 residues. Germline values: CDR1 MGHDK, CDR2 SYGVNS. CDR3 in amino acids: CASSDGSTQYF. In DNA form, the CDR3 reads TGTGCCAGCAGTGATGGCAGTACCCAGTACTTC. The whole variable domain, filled in from reference TRBV25-1 and TRBJ2-5, reads EADIYQTPRYLVIGTGKKITLECSQTMGHDKMYWYQQDPGMELHLIHYSYGVNSTEKGDLSSESTVSRIRTEHFPLTLESARPSHTSQYLCASSDGSTQYFGPGTRLLVL.

This clonotype was detected ten times or more. V usage is TRBV6-5 and J usage is TRBJ2-5, with D perhaps given as TRBD1 or TRBD2 (5 bases each). This CDR3 comprises 15 residues. Trimming took off 0 bases at V and 1 base at J, with 9 bases between the two ends. Germline V CDR1 and CDR2: MNHEY, SVGAGI. The CDR3 DNA reads as TGTGCCAGCAGTTACTCCCGGGACCGCCAAGAGACCCAGTACTTC. Its translation is CASSYSRDRQETQYF.

This clonotype was observed many times. The chain links TRBV7-6 to TRBJ2-2; the D gene could be TRBD1 or TRBD2 (5 bases each). V was pared by 5 bases and J by 0 bases, with 13 bases between. The germline V gene has CDR1 SGHVS and CDR2 FNYEAQ. This CDR3 comprises 16 residues. The CDR3 loop reads CASSQAGTSNTGELFF. The CDR3 DNA is TGTGCCAGCAGCCAAGCCGGGACCTCGAACACCGGGGAGCTGTTTTTT.

This clonotype has at least ten counts. The genes are TRBV5-1 and TRBJ2-5; 8 bases agree with TRBD2. Unmatched junction bases numbered 10, after V lost 2 bases and J lost 7 bases. The CDR3 extends over 15 amino acids. CDR1 and CDR2 from the germline V gene are SGHRS and YFSETQ. The CDR3: CASSLSGLESGTQYF. CDR3 nucleotides: TGCGCCAGCAGCTTATCGGGACTAGAGAGTGGGACCCAGTACTTC.

This clonotype was observed a few times. The chain joins TRBV29-1 to TRBJ2-7, with TRBD1 matching over 10 bases. After removal of 5 bases from V and 6 bases from J, the junction contained 7 bases not matched to a gene. Germline CDR1 reads SQVTM; CDR2 reads ANQGSEA. CDR3 length: 13 amino acids. The CDR3 DNA sequence: TGCAGCGTTCGCCGGGACAGGGGCGGCGAGCAGTACTTC. This sequence encodes CSVRRDRGGEQYF.

This clonotype was observed many times. The chain carries TRBV14 and TRBJ2-2; the D is unclear. The germline CDR1 and CDR2 sequences are SGHDN and FVKESK. The CDR3 has 13 amino acids. V was clipped by 4 bases and J by 6 bases, with 9 bases between them. The CDR3 region is CASSPLRAGELFF. CDR3 in DNA: TGTGCCAGCAGCCCGCTCCGGGCCGGGGAGCTGTTTTTT.

This clonotype was counted many times. The chain uses TRBV20-1 and TRBJ2-7; D perhaps matches TRBD1 (6 bases). The CDR3 is 13 amino acids. The V end lost 6 bases, the J end lost 6 bases, and 18 bases lay between the germline ends. Germline values: CDR1 DFQATT, CDR2 SNEGSKA (reference sequence). CDR3: CSAEQGRVGEQYF. In DNA, the CDR3 is TGCAGTGCCGAGCAGGGGCGGGTAGGCGAGCAGTACTTC.

This clonotype was detected many times. The gene calls are TRBV11-2 and TRBJ2-3; 14 positions agree with TRBD2. CDR3 length: 19 residues. V shed 1 base and J 0 bases; nucleotides not matched to a gene: 6. The germline V gene encodes CDR1 SGHAT and CDR2 FQNNGV. The CDR3 DNA reads TGTGCCAGCAGCTTAGGGGGACTAGCGGGGGCCGCTAGCACAGATACGCAGTATTTT. It codes for CASSLGGLAGAASTDTQYF.

The chain joins TRBV18 to TRBJ2-7; 7 bases are a match to TRBD1. Trimming took 3 bases from V and 6 from J; bases not matched to a gene: 8. The CDR3 extends over 14 amino acids. Germline loops: CDR1 KGHSH, CDR2 LQKENI. This CDR3 is CASSPPGQTSEQYF. The DNA for the CDR3 is TGTGCCAGCTCACCTCCGGGACAGACCTCCGAGCAGTACTTC.

This clonotype was counted ten times or more. V is TRBV5-8 and J is TRBJ2-2; D is undetermined. The CDR3 has 14 amino acids. Trimming shortened V by 4 bases and J by 3 bases, and 10 bases separated the two germline ends. In germline, CDR1 is SGHTS, CDR2 YDEGEE. CDR3 sequence (DNA): TGTGCCAGCAGCAGCGACCCTTACACCGGGGAGCTGTTTTTT. Translated, it gives CASSSDPYTGELFF.

This clonotype was observed many times. This chain uses TRBV6-2 or TRBV6-3 with TRBJ1-3; D gene uncertain. Per the germline V gene, CDR1 is MNHEY and CDR2 is SVGEGT. This CDR3 region has 14 residues. With 6 bases removed from V and 0 bases from J, the gap between germline ends came to 9 bases. CDR3 region: CASRAESSGNTIYF. CDR3 coding DNA: TGTGCCAGCAGAGCTGAAAGCTCTGGAAACACCATATATTTT.

This clonotype was observed a few times. V gene TRBV12-3 or TRBV12-4 combines with J gene TRBJ2-2; TRBD2 agrees at 9 bases. V was clipped by 6 bases and J by 1 base; unmatched bases: 18. The CDR3 contains 20 residues. In DNA form, the CDR3 reads TGTGCCAGCAGGTCCACATTAGGACTAGCGCAATACAAGAACACCGGGGAGCTGTTTTTT. As protein: CASRSTLGLAQYKNTGELFF.

This clonotype occurred a few times. The CDR3 spells CASSYNGMGNTIYF. CDR3 DNA sequence: TGTGCCAGCAGTTACAACGGAATGGGAAACACCATATATTTT. The chain recombines TRBV6-5 with TRBJ1-3; D is unresolved. Looked up from germline, CDR1 is MNHEY and CDR2 is SVGAGI. V was cut by 2 bases and J by 4 bases, with 9 bases left in between. CDR3 length: 14 residues.

This clonotype has ten or more counts. V gene TRBV4-3 combines with J gene TRBJ2-2; 9 positions match TRBD2. Germline V gives CDR1 LGHNA, CDR2 YSLEER. Trimming took 2 bases from V and 1 from J; bases not matched to a gene: 8. The CDR3 is 18 residues long. CDR3 DNA sequence: TGCGCCAGCAGCCAATACCTGGGGCGGGAGGGGAACACCGGGGAGCTGTTTTTT. Amino acids: CASSQYLGREGNTGELFF.

This clonotype was detected many times. The chain combines TRBV5-6 with TRBJ1-4; D is perhaps TRBD1 (5 bases). Germline loops: CDR1 SGHDT, CDR2 YYEEEE. There are 15 residues in the CDR3. Between the trimmed V and J ends, which lost 3 bases and 7 bases, there was a span of 16 bases. The CDR3 DNA follows: TGTGCCAGCAGCTCGACGGGGACCGTAGTTGAAAAACTGTTTTTT. Residues: CASSSTGTVVEKLFF.

The table lists this clonotype with many counts. The chain has TRBV9 and TRBJ2-7; D possibly corresponds to TRBD2 (6 bases). This CDR3 region has 14 residues. V lost 3 bases and J 3 bases, leaving 13 bases between the germline ends. Germline CDR1 is SGDLS and CDR2 is YYNGEE. In nucleotides, the CDR3 is TGTGCCAGCAGCGAGTCTAGCGAGATCTACGAGCAGTACTTC. Protein sequence: CASSESSEIYEQYF.

There are a few counts of this clonotype. The genes are TRBV9 and TRBJ2-7, with 7 bases identical to TRBD2. J gave up 3 bases and V 4 bases, and 7 bases lay outside the gene matches. CDR1 is SGDLS, CDR2 YYNGEE, per germline. The CDR3 runs to 14 residues. CDR3 in amino acids: CASSPRRGSYEQYF. Written as DNA, the CDR3 is TGTGCCAGCAGCCCCCGGCGGGGGAGCTACGAGCAGTACTTC. The full variable domain, with the rest looked up from reference TRBV9 and TRBJ2-7, is DSGVTQTPKHLITATGQRVTLRCSPRSGDLSVYWYQQSLDQGLQFLIQYYNGEERAKGNILERFSAQQFPDLHSELNLSSLELGDSALYFCASSPRRGSYEQYFGPGTRLTVT.

This clonotype was counted ten times or more. V is TRBV28 and J is TRBJ1-2; D is perhaps TRBD1 (5 bases). Germline CDR1 is MDHEN and CDR2 is SYDVKM. With 8 bases removed from V and 6 bases from J, the gap between germline ends came to 13 bases. This CDR3 has 12 amino acids. The CDR3 DNA sequence: TGTGCCAGCCGGGGTCCAGGGAATGGCTACACCTTC. This gives the protein CASRGPGNGYTF.

Worth noting for this clonotype: This may arise from a read error, as a much more abundant clone is one base away. The chain uses TRBV5-1 and TRBJ2-1; tentatively, D is TRBD2 (6 bases). In germline, CDR1 is SGHRS, CDR2 YFSETQ. The CDR3 covers 14 residues. The V and J ends lost 5 bases and 0 bases respectively, with 9 bases between them. The chain's CDR3 is CASRFSGSYNEQFF. CDR3 nucleotide sequence: TGCGCCAGCAGGTTTAGCGGCTCCTACAATGAGCAGTTCTTC.

This clonotype was seen many times. The gene calls are TRBV10-3 and TRBJ1-5; D uncertain. The CDR3 is made up of 15 amino acids. Germline CDR1 ENHRY, CDR2 SYGVKD. V was cut by 6 bases and J by 7 bases, with 19 bases left in between. CDR3 in amino acids: CAISTTGVSTQPQHF. The CDR3 nucleotides are TGTGCCATCAGCACCACCGGGGTTTCGACCCAGCCCCAGCATTTT.

At least ten counts were recorded for this clonotype. J is TRBJ1-1 and V is TRBV5-8; 9 bases are shared with TRBD1. The germline gives CDR1 SGHTS, CDR2 YDEGEE. This CDR3 comprises 17 residues. Trimming removed 1 base from V and 3 bases from J; junction bases left unmatched: 10. CDR3 amino acids: CASSLRPGTGRDTEAFF. In nucleotides, the CDR3 is TGTGCCAGCAGCTTGCGTCCCGGGACAGGGCGGGACACTGAAGCTTTCTTT.

In its sample, this clonotype was seen a few times. The gene calls are TRBV20-1 and TRBJ2-5; D call uncertain. CDR3 length: 15 residues. The V end lost 5 bases, the J end lost 2 bases, and 18 bases lay between the germline ends. The germline V gene encodes CDR1 DFQATT and CDR2 SNEGSKA (reference sequence). This CDR3 reads CSAHSPKGQQETQYF. CDR3 nucleotides: TGCAGTGCTCATTCACCAAAGGGTCAACAAGAGACCCAGTACTTC.

This clonotype was counted many times. The chain carries TRBV15 and TRBJ2-7; no clear D. The CDR3 extends over 14 amino acids. V was clipped by 2 bases and J by 7 bases, with 15 bases between them. Germline assignment: CDR1 LNHNV and CDR2 YYDKDF (reference sequence). The CDR3 here is CATSRSSPLNEQYF. As DNA, the CDR3 is TGTGCCACCAGCAGATCCAGCCCCCTTAATGAGCAGTACTTC.

The genes are TRBV20-1 and TRBJ2-3, with D perhaps matching TRBD1 (5 bases). Trimming took 3 bases from V and 1 from J, leaving 14 bases between them. This CDR3 has 15 residues. CDR1 and CDR2 (germline): DFQATT, SNEGSKA (reference sequence). The CDR3 region is CSASRRVVGTDTQYF. DNA for the CDR3: TGCAGTGCTAGCCGCAGGGTAGTGGGCACAGATACGCAGTATTTT.

At least ten counts were recorded for this clonotype. The chain recombines TRBV28 with TRBJ2-5, with D perhaps TRBD1 or TRBD2 (6 bases each). CDR1 and CDR2 from the germline V gene are MDHEN and SYDVKM. The CDR3 spans 16 residues. The V gene lost 2 bases and the J gene lost 3 bases, with 16 bases spanning the gap. CDR3 sequence: CASSLPPGGAEETQYF. The CDR3 DNA reads as TGTGCCAGCAGTTTACCCCCCGGGGGCGCGGAAGAGACCCAGTACTTC.

This clonotype was recorded many times. The chain has TRBV5-1 and TRBJ2-2, with no clear D. The CDR3 is 17 residues long. V was clipped by 0 bases and J by 3 bases, with 15 bases between them. The germline V gene encodes CDR1 SGHRS and CDR2 YFSETQ. The CDR3 reads CASSLAIRRVDTGELFF. In nucleotides, the CDR3 is TGCGCCAGCAGCTTGGCAATACGCCGCGTGGACACCGGGGAGCTGTTTTTT.

This clonotype was found many times. The CDR3 coding sequence is TGTGCCAGCAGGAAGGACAGGGCCACTTACGAGCAGTACTTC. It encodes CASRKDRATYEQYF. This sequence joins TRBV7-2 and TRBJ2-7; 8 nucleotides line up with TRBD1. The V gene end was trimmed by 6 bases and the J gene end by 4 bases; junction bases not matched to a gene: 8. This CDR3 contains 14 residues. CDR1 and CDR2 (germline): SGHTA, FQGNSA.

This clonotype has a count of ten or more. The chain is built from TRBV12-3 or TRBV12-4 and TRBJ2-7; 11 positions match TRBD1. The CDR3 covers 17 residues. V dropped 1 base and J dropped 5; count of bases not matched to a gene: 10. The CDR3 sequence is CASSLGGGTGGTNEQYF. CDR3 coding DNA: TGTGCCAGCAGTTTAGGTGGAGGGACAGGGGGTACCAACGAGCAGTACTTC.